Each of the 29 T cell receptor beta chains below was sequenced from the same sample in a study of response to subunit inactivated influenza vaccine. One entry per CDR3 protein results from TCRdb running MiXCR on the RT-PCR reads. Among about 480,000 distinct CDR3 sequences, about 25% were seen once, and the ten largest hold less than 2.5%. The specimen was CD4+ T cells sorted from PBMCs, collected roughly 5 days after vaccination. The receptor set was obtained from a man aged 50 to 60 who received an inactivated influenza vaccine.

The chain employs TRBV7-8 and TRBJ1-1; no clear D gene. The length of the CDR3 is 13 residues. Germline values: CDR1 SGHVS, CDR2 FQNEAQ. V shed 2 bases and J shed 6 bases, with 10 bases lying between them. The CDR3 coding sequence is TGTGCCAGCAGCTTATTTCGGGCGGCTGAAGCTTTCTTT. It specifies CASSLFRAAEAFF.

The chain uses TRBV23-1 and TRBJ2-5; D is ambiguous. TRBV23-1 qualifies as an ORF whose function is uncertain. V lost 7 bases, J lost 4 bases, and 19 bases lay in between. This CDR3 has 15 residues. CDR3: CASKSQSQRRETQYF. CDR3 bases: TGCGCCAGCAAGAGTCAGTCCCAAAGAAGAGAGACCCAGTACTTC.

The CDR3 spells CASSFRPGQGAYIQYF. DNA of the CDR3: TGTGCCAGCAGCTTTCGGCCGGGACAGGGGGCATACATTCAGTACTTC. This chain joins TRBV7-8 and TRBJ2-4; TRBD1 matches 12 bases. Germline V gives CDR1 SGHVS, CDR2 FQNEAQ. This CDR3 region has 16 residues. V gave up 3 bases and J gave up 8 bases; unmatched junction bases: 8.

There are a few counts of this clonotype. V gene TRBV7-2 combines with J gene TRBJ2-5; D uncertain. The V end was cut by 2 bases, the J end by 5 bases, with 15 bases between. This CDR3 comprises 15 residues. Germline CDR1 SGHTA, CDR2 FQGNSA. The CDR3: CASSLLTVGYETQYF. CDR3 coding DNA: TGTGCCAGCAGCTTATTGACGGTTGGGTATGAGACCCAGTACTTC.

This clonotype has a handful of counts. The V gene is TRBV20-1, the J gene TRBJ1-5; tentative D call: TRBD1 (5 bases). This CDR3 contains 15 residues. Germline lookup yields CDR1 DFQATT and CDR2 SNEGSKA (reference sequence). Trimming shortened V by 3 bases and J by 4 bases, and 16 bases separated the two germline ends. CDR3 DNA sequence: TGCAGTGCTAGTTGGGCCCCCGGGGGTAATCAGCCCCAGCATTTT. Translated: CSASWAPGGNQPQHF.

This clonotype was seen more than once but under ten times. The chain uses TRBV4-2 and TRBJ2-5; no clear D. CDR1 is LGHNA and CDR2 is YNFKEQ in the germline V gene. Trimming shortened V by 0 bases and J by 7 bases, and 12 bases separated the two germline ends. The CDR3 is 14 amino acids. This CDR3 reads CASSQDPGYGTQYF. DNA for the CDR3: TGTGCCAGCAGCCAAGATCCTGGGTATGGGACCCAGTACTTC.

In its sample, this clonotype was seen many times. V gene TRBV5-1 combines with J gene TRBJ2-7, with D tentatively TRBD1 or TRBD2 (6 bases each). Deletions cut 1 base from V and 3 bases from J, with 8 bases between. The CDR3 extends over 13 amino acids. Germline V lookup: CDR1 SGHRS, CDR2 YFSETQ. CDR3 in DNA: TGCGCCAGCAGCTTGAGGGGGGTCTACGAGCAGTACTTC. The encoded protein is CASSLRGVYEQYF.

In its sample, this clonotype was seen a few times. The chain carries TRBV7-2 and TRBJ1-3; the D is unclear. Germline-derived CDR1 and CDR2 are SGHTA and FQGNSA. Trimming took 5 bases from V and 4 from J, leaving 15 bases between them. The CDR3 contains 15 residues. This CDR3 reads CASSDGRALGNTIYF. The CDR3 region has the DNA TGTGCCAGCAGCGATGGACGAGCTTTGGGAAACACCATATATTTT.

This clonotype came up a few times. The V and J genes are TRBV13 and TRBJ2-7, with D perhaps matching TRBD1 (6 bases). Trimming shortened V by 5 bases and J by 0 bases, and 17 bases separated the two germline ends. The CDR3 has 16 residues. Germline V gene sequence: CDR1 PRHDT, CDR2 FYEKMQ (reference sequence). The CDR3 region is CASSRNQGTYSYEQYF. The CDR3 nucleotides read TGTGCCAGCAGCCGAAATCAGGGGACCTACTCCTACGAGCAGTACTTC.

The CDR3 reads CASIRGSGLRGYGYTF. CDR3 coding DNA: TGTGCCAGCATCAGGGGGAGTGGGTTAAGGGGCTATGGCTACACCTTC. V gene TRBV2 combines with J gene TRBJ1-2, with 7 positions matching TRBD1. Germline V lookup: CDR1 SNHLY, CDR2 FYNNEI. After removal of 7 bases from V and 4 bases from J, the junction contained 15 bases not matched to a gene. The CDR3 runs 16 residues.

The DNA for the CDR3 is TGCAGCGTTGTGGGGGGCGGTAATGAAAAACTGTTTTTT. The encoded protein is CSVVGGGNEKLFF. The chain uses TRBV29-1 and TRBJ1-4, with a tentative D call TRBD1 (6 bases). Germline V gene sequence: CDR1 SQVTM, CDR2 ANQGSEA. The V end lost 4 bases, the J end lost 4 bases, and 10 bases lay between the germline ends. The CDR3 sequence is 13 residues long. Based on the CDR3 plus reference TRBV29-1 and TRBJ1-4, the full variable domain is SAVISQKPSRDICQRGTSLTIQCQVDSQVTMMFWYRQQPGQSLTLIATANQGSEATYESGFVIDKFPISRPNLTFSTLTVSNMSPEDSSIYLCSVVGGGNEKLFFGSGTQLSVL.

The rearrangement joins TRBV5-1 to TRBJ2-2; D is unclear. CDR3 length: 13 residues. CDR1 and CDR2 from the germline V gene are SGHRS and YFSETQ. Trimming left V 4 bases short and J 0 bases short, with 4 bases between. The DNA of the CDR3 is TGCGCCAGCAGCACATCGAACACCGGGGAGCTGTTTTTT. This translates into CASSTSNTGELFF.

This clonotype was detected only once. J is TRBJ2-7 and V is TRBV27; 13 nucleotides agree with TRBD2. CDR1 is MNHEY, CDR2 SMNVEV, per germline (reference sequence). This CDR3 is built from 15 residues. With 6 bases clipped from V and 1 base from J, the junction kept 3 bases outside the gene matches. The CDR3 DNA sequence: TGTGCCAGCAGACCGGGACTAGCGGGGTCCTACGAGCAGTACTTC. It encodes CASRPGLAGSYEQYF.

Here the CDR3 reads CASSTYKYQETQYF. CDR3 nucleotide sequence: TGTGCCAGCAGTACCTACAAGTACCAAGAGACCCAGTACTTC. This chain uses TRBV27 with TRBJ2-5, with unresolved D. The V gene's germline CDR1 is MNHEY and CDR2 SMNVEV (reference sequence). The V end was cut by 5 bases, the J end by 0 bases, with 10 bases between. The CDR3 has 14 residues.

This clonotype was found a few times. The chain employs TRBV20-1 and TRBJ1-6; 7 positions match TRBD1. V was pared by 1 base and J by 0 bases, with 3 bases of the junction left unmatched. Germline assignment: CDR1 DFQATT and CDR2 SNEGSKA (reference sequence). This CDR3 has 16 residues. For the CDR3, the DNA is TGCAGTGCTAGAGGGACAGGCAGCTCCTATAATTCACCCCTCCACTTT. Translation: CSARGTGSSYNSPLHF.

This clonotype came up a few times. The chain has TRBV7-3 and TRBJ2-3, with D hard to call. The V and J ends lost 5 bases and 6 bases respectively, with 21 bases between them. Germline lookup yields CDR1 SGHTA and CDR2 FQGTGA. This CDR3 is built from 16 residues. The CDR3 DNA sequence: TGTGCCAGCAGCGGGATAGGAAGAGCCCCGGAGGATACGCAGTATTTT. Translating it yields CASSGIGRAPEDTQYF.

The V call is TRBV7-6, the J call TRBJ2-7; D unclear. The CDR3 has 16 residues. Trimming removed 2 bases from V and 2 bases from J, with 16 bases in between. Germline assignment: CDR1 SGHVS and CDR2 FNYEAQ. CDR3 DNA: TGTGCCAGCAGCTTAATTTCGGGCCCCGACCCCTACGAGCAGTACTTC. Translated, it gives CASSLISGPDPYEQYF.

This clonotype was found many times. The V and J genes are TRBV11-1 and TRBJ2-1, with 7 bases lining up with TRBD2. Germline CDR1 is SGHAT and CDR2 is FQDESV (reference sequence). The trim removed 0 bases at V and 5 bases at J, leaving 4 bases unmatched. The CDR3 loop spans 15 amino acids. The CDR3 is CASSLAGGPNNEQFF. For the CDR3, the DNA is TGTGCCAGCAGCTTAGCGGGAGGGCCAAACAATGAGCAGTTCTTC.

This clonotype was found a few times. The chain links TRBV12-3 or TRBV12-4 to TRBJ2-1; D remains ambiguous. Trimming pared 1 base from V and 4 bases from J, leaving 8 bases between. The CDR3 totals 14 residues. CDR3 residues: CASSLDLSYNEQFF. CDR3 sequence (DNA): TGTGCCAGCAGTTTAGATCTTTCGTACAATGAGCAGTTCTTC.

This chain uses TRBV5-1 with TRBJ2-7, with 7 bases aligning to TRBD1. J was trimmed by 0 bases and V by 4 bases; bases with no gene match: 4. Germline-derived CDR1 and CDR2 are SGHRS and YFSETQ. There are 14 residues in the CDR3. The DNA for the CDR3 is TGCGCCAGCAGCAGGGGGCACGTCTCCTACGAGCAGTACTTC. Translated, it gives CASSRGHVSYEQYF.

This clonotype was found a few times. This rearrangement joins TRBV6-5 to TRBJ2-2; D is perhaps TRBD1 (6 bases). Germline CDR1 reads MNHEY; CDR2 reads SVGAGI. Trimming left V 2 bases short and J 7 bases short, with 11 bases between. The CDR3 covers 14 residues. The CDR3 region has the DNA TGTGCCAGCAGTTACGAGCAGGGGTTCGGGGAGCTGTTTTTT. Amino acid sequence: CASSYEQGFGELFF.

The J gene is TRBJ2-7, the V gene TRBV25-1; a possible D gene is TRBD2 (5 bases). Germline CDR1 MGHDK, CDR2 SYGVNS. CDR3 length: 9 amino acids. V lost 9 bases and J 12 bases, leaving 12 bases between the germline ends. CDR3 residues: CASYGVTYF. Written as DNA, the CDR3 is TGTGCCAGTTACGGGGTCACGTACTTC.

The V and J genes are TRBV30 and TRBJ2-5; tentatively, D is TRBD2 (5 bases). V lost 2 bases to trimming and J lost 1 base, with 14 bases between them. The CDR3 extends over 15 amino acids. The germline CDR1 and CDR2 sequences are GTSNPN and SVGIG (reference sequence). CDR3 nucleotides: TGTGCCTGGAGTTCCGGGTTAAGCGGCCAAGAGACCCAGTACTTC. Translated, it gives CAWSSGLSGQETQYF.

This clonotype was counted only a few times. The gene calls are TRBV4-1 and TRBJ2-5, with 7 bases fitting TRBD2. The CDR3 extends over 13 amino acids. The germline V gene encodes CDR1 MGHRA and CDR2 YSYEKL. Trimming at V came to 4 bases and at J to 5 bases, leaving 4 bases not matched to a gene. CDR3 residues: CASSRLAFETQYF. The CDR3 coding sequence is TGCGCCAGCAGCCGACTAGCTTTTGAGACCCAGTACTTC.

This clonotype was found a few times. The V and J genes are TRBV4-3 and TRBJ2-3; D possibly corresponds to TRBD2 (6 bases). V shed 4 bases and J shed 1 base, with 15 bases lying between them. Per the germline V gene, CDR1 is LGHNA and CDR2 is YSLEER. CDR3 length equals 16 residues. CDR3 in amino acids: CASSLTSGTGTDTQYF. DNA for the CDR3: TGCGCCAGCAGCCTCACTTCTGGGACTGGCACAGATACGCAGTATTTT.

The chain has TRBV12-3 or TRBV12-4 and TRBJ1-5, with D unresolved. V lost 2 bases and J lost 4, with 6 bases in between. The CDR3 spans 13 residues. The CDR3 nucleotides are TGTGCCAGCAGTTTAATGAGAAATCAGCCCCAGCATTTT. Its protein product is CASSLMRNQPQHF.

J is TRBJ2-1 and V is TRBV20-1, with TRBD2 matching over 13 bases. CDR1 and CDR2 (germline): DFQATT, SNEGSKA (reference sequence). CDR3 length: 13 residues. With V trimmed by 6 bases and J by 10 bases, 6 bases remained unmatched. CDR3 sequence reads: CSATGLAGPEQFF. DNA of the CDR3: TGCAGTGCGACGGGACTAGCGGGACCGGAGCAGTTCTTC.

This chain joins TRBV15 and TRBJ2-2, with unresolved D. The V and J ends lost 0 bases and 1 base respectively, with 9 bases between them. Germline CDR1 and CDR2: LNHNV and YYDKDF (reference sequence). This CDR3 has 16 residues. The CDR3 here is CATSRDRSRNTGELFF. The CDR3, as DNA: TGTGCCACCAGCAGAGATCGCTCCCGGAACACCGGGGAGCTGTTTTTT.

In its sample, this clonotype was seen a few times. V gene TRBV6-5 combines with J gene TRBJ1-2; the match to TRBD1 covers 7 bases. The CDR3 is 13 amino acids. In germline, CDR1 is MNHEY, CDR2 SVGAGI. The J segment lost 8 bases and the V segment lost 2 bases, leaving 5 bases of the junction unmatched. The CDR3: CASSYETGRGYTF. The CDR3 DNA reads TGTGCCAGCAGTTACGAGACAGGGAGAGGCTACACCTTC.